This T cell receptor beta chain was captured in a study of Graves' ophthalmopathy and Graves' hyperthyroidism. As the template, RNA transcripts were used to amplify TCR beta CDR3 regions. The first-round RT-PCR employed HTBI primers together with the Qiagen OneStep RT-PCR kit. A multiplex PCR was then performed as the second round. One entry per CDR3 protein, called by TCRdb with MiXCR from the multiplex PCR reads. The table lists 500,000 to 800,000 distinct CDR3 sequences, 35% to 50% of them singletons. Germline trimming cut 5 bases from V and 4 bases from J; bases unmatched to any gene: 7. Germline assignment: CDR1 SGHKS and CDR2 YYEKEE (reference sequence). The CDR3 spans 15 residues.

Sample: peripheral blood. The TCR was taken from an adult man with Graves' ophthalmopathy. The V call is TRBV5-5, the J call TRBJ1-2; 11 bases fit TRBD1. DNA of the CDR3: TGTGCCAGCAGGCGGACAGGGGGCAGTGGCTATGGCTACACCTTC. The encoded protein is CASRRTGGSGYGYTF.